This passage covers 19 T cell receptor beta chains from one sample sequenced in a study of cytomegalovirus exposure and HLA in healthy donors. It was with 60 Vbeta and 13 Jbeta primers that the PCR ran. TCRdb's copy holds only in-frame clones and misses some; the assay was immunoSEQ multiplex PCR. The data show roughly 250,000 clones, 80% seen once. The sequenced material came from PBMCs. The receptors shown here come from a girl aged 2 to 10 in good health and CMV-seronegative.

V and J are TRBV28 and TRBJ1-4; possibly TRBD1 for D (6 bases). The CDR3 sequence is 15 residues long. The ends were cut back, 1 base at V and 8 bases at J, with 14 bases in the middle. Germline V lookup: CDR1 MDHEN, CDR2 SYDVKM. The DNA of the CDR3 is TGTGCCAGCAGTTTATTCTTCAACAGGGAAGAAAAACTGTTTTTT. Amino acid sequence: CASSLFFNREEKLFF.

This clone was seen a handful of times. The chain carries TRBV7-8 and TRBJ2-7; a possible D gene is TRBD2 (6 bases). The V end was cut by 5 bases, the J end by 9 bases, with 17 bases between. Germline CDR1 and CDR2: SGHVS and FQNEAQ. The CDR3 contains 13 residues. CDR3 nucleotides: TGTGCCAGCAGCCCGGCGGGGAGCCCTCGGCAGTACTTC. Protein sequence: CASSPAGSPRQYF. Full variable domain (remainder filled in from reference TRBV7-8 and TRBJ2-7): GAGVSQSPRYKVAKRGQDVALRCDPISGHVSLFWYQQALGQGPEFLTYFQNEAQLDKSGLPSDRFFAERPEGSVSTLKIQRTQQEDSAVYLCASSPAGSPRQYFGPGTRLTVT.

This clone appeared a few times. The CDR3, as DNA: TGCGCCAGCAGCTTGGTATTTACAGATACGCAGTATTTT. It yields the protein CASSLVFTDTQYF. This chain uses TRBV5-1 with TRBJ2-3; D is unresolved. The length of the CDR3 is 13 residues. V lost 0 bases and J 3 bases, leaving 5 bases between the germline ends. Germline CDR1 and CDR2: SGHRS and YFSETQ. The full variable domain, completed using reference TRBV5-1 and TRBJ2-3, is KAGVTQTPRYLIKTRGQQVTLSCSPISGHRSVSWYQQTPGQGLQFLFEYFSETQRNKGNFPGRFSGRQFSNSRSEMNVSTLELGDSALYLCASSLVFTDTQYFGPGTRLTVL.

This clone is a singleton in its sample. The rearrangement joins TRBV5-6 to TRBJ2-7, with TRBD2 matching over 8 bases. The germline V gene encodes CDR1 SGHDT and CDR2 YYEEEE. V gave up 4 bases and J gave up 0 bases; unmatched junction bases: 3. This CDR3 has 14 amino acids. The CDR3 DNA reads TGTGCCAGCAGCGGGCGGGGGGTCTCCTACGAGCAGTACTTC. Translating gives CASSGRGVSYEQYF.

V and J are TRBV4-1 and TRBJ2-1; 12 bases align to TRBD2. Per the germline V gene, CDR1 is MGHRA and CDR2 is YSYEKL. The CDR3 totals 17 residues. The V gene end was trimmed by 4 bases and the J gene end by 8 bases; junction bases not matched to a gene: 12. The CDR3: CASSPLAGGLLFDEQFF. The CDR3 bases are TGCGCCAGCAGCCCCCTAGCGGGAGGGCTCTTATTTGATGAGCAGTTCTTC.

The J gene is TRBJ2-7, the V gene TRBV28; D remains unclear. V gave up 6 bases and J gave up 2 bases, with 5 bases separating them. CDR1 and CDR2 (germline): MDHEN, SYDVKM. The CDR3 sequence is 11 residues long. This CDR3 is CASSPTYEQYF. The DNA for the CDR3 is TGTGCCAGCAGCCCAACCTACGAGCAGTACTTC. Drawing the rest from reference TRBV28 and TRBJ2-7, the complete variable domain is DVKVTQSSRYLVKRTGEKVFLECVQDMDHENMFWYRQDPGLGLRLIYFSYDVKMKEKGDIPEGYSVSREKKERFSLILESASTNQTSMYLCASSPTYEQYFGPGTRLTVT.

For the CDR3, the DNA is TGTGGTTCCTACTCCTACAATGAGCAGTTCTTC. Translating gives CGSYSYNEQFF. The rearrangement links TRBV28 to TRBJ2-1, with D unresolved. CDR1 MDHEN and CDR2 SYDVKM come from the germline V gene. The length of the CDR3 is 11 residues. Together with reference TRBV28 and TRBJ2-1, the CDR3 gives the full variable domain: DVKVTQSSRYLVKRTGEKVFLECVQDMDHENMFWYRQDPGLGLRLIYFSYDVKMKEKGDIPEGYSVSREKKERFSLILESASTNQTSMYLCGSYSYNEQFFGPGTRLTVL.

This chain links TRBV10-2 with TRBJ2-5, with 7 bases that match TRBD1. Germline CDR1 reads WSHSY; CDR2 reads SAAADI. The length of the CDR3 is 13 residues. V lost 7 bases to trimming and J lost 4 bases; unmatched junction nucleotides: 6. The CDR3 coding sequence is TGCGCCAGCATCGGGGCAGGGGGAGAGACCCAGTACTTC. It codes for CASIGAGGETQYF.

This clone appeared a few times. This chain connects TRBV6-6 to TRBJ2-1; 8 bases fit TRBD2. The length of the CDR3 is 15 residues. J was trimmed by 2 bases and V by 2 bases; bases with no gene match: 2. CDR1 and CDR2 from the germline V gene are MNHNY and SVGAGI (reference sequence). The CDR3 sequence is CASSYPGGAYNEQFF. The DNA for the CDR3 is TGTGCCAGCAGTTACCCGGGGGGGGCCTACAATGAGCAGTTCTTC.

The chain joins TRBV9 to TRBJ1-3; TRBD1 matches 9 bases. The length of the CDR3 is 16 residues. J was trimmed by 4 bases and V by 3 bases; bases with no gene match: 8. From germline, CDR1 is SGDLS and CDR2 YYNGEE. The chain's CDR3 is CASSATGTGFGNTIYF. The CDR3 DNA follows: TGTGCCAGCAGCGCCACCGGGACAGGGTTCGGAAACACCATATATTTT.

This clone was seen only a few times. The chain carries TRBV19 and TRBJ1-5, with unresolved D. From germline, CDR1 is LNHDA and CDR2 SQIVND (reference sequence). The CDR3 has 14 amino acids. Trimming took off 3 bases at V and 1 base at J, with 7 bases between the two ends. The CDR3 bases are TGTGCCAGTAGTATGTGGCTGAGCAATCAGCCCCAGCATTTT. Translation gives CASSMWLSNQPQHF.

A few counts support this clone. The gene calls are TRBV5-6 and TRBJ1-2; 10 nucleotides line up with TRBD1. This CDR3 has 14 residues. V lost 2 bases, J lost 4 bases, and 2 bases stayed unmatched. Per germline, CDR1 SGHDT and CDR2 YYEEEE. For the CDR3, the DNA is TGTGCCAGCAGCTTAGGGACAGGGGTCTATGGCTACACCTTC. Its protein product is CASSLGTGVYGYTF.

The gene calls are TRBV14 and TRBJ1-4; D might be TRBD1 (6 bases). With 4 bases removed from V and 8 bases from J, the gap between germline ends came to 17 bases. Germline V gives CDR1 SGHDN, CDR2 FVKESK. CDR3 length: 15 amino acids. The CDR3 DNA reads TGTGCCAGCAGCCGCCAGGTGGGGGCCGGGGAAAAACTGTTTTTT. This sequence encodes CASSRQVGAGEKLFF. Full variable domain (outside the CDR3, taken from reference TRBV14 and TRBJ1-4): EAGVTQFPSHSVIEKGQTVTLRCDPISGHDNLYWYRRVMGKEIKFLLHFVKESKQDESGMPNNRFLAERTGGTYSTLKVQPAELEDSGVYFCASSRQVGAGEKLFFGSGTQLSVL.

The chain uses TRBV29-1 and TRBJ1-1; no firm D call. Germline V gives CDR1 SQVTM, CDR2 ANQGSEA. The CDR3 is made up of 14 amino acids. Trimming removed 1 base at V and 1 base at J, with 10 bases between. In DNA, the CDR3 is TGCAGCGTTGAAGGAGGGTCTTGGAACACTGAAGCTTTCTTT. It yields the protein CSVEGGSWNTEAFF.

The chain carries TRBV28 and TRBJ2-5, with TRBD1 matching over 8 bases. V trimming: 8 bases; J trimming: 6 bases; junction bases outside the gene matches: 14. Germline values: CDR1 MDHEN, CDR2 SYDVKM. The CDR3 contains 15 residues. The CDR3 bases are TGTGCCAGCCTACCCGGGCAGGGGGCCGGAAAGACCCAGTACTTC. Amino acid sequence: CASLPGQGAGKTQYF.

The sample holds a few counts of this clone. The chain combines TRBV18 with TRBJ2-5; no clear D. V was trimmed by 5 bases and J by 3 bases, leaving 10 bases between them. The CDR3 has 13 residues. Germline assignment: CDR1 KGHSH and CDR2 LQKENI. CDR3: CASSSRREETQYF. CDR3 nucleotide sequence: TGTGCCAGCTCATCGAGACGGGAAGAGACCCAGTACTTC.

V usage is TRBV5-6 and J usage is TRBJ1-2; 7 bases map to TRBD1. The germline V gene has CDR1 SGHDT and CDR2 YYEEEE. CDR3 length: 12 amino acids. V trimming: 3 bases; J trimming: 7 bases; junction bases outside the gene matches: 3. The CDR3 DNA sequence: TGTGCCAGCAGCTACAGGGGCGCTGGCTACACCTTC. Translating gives CASSYRGAGYTF.

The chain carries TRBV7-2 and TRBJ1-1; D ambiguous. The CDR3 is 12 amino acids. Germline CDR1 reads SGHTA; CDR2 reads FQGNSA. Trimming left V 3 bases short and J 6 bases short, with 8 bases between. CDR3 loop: CASSFSTPEAFF. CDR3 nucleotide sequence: TGTGCCAGCAGCTTTAGTACCCCTGAAGCTTTCTTT.

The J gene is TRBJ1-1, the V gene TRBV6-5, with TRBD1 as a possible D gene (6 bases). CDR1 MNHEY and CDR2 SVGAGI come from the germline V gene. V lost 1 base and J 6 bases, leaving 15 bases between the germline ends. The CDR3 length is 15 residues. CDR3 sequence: CASSYLNKGGAEAFF. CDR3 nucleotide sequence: TGTGCCAGCAGTTACTTAAATAAGGGGGGGGCTGAAGCTTTCTTT.